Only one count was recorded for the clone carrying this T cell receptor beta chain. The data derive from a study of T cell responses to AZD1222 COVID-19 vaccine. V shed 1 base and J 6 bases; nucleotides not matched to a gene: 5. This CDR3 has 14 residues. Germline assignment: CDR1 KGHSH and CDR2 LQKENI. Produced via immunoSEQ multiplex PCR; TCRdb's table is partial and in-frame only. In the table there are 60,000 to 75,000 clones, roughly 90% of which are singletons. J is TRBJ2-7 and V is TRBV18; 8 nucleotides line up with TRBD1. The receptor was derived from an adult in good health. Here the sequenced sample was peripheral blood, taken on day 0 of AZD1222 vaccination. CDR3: CASSPLGQGAEQYF. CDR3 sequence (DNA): TGTGCCAGCTCACCACTAGGACAGGGAGCCGAGCAGTACTTC.